This TCR beta chain was captured in a study of blood T cells in healthy people across ages. CDR1 and CDR2 from the germline V gene are MNHEY and SMNVEV (reference sequence). CDR3 length: 18 residues. With a J-beta primer mix and a sample-barcoded 5' primer, a second PCR ran 7 to 11 cycles. Each of the cDNA molecules was tagged by a template-switch adaptor with 12 random nucleotides. TCRdb re-derived calls from the 5' RACE reads in MiXCR, one entry per CDR3 protein. Of about 780,000 distinct CDR3 sequences listed, about 46% are singletons. With regard to this clonotype: Its antigen is unidentified. One end of the junction fails to match germline, which may point to a read error.

Ten milliliters of peripheral blood were drawn from each donor. Whole-study findings and limits: It was held that the diversity estimates obtained from one million T cells were underestimates. Roughly linear declines in TCR beta diversity per million T cells occurred with age.

The sequenced sample consisted of blood. The TCR originated in a man older than 75 in good health. The J gene is TRBJ1-5, the V gene TRBV27; no clear D gene. CDR3 sequence (DNA): TGTGCCGGCAGTCCCGACCGGACTCACGGGAGAAGCAATCAGCCCCAGCATTTT. It translates to CAGSPDRTHGRSNQPQHF.